The rows below give T cell receptor beta chains drawn from one sample of a study of blood T cell repertoires in COVID-19. Sequencing used immunoSEQ multiplex PCR; TCRdb keeps in-frame clones, though not all of them. This sample has about 390,000 clones, with roughly 86% found just once. The sequenced material came from peripheral blood. These receptors all stem from a woman aged 55-70 years with COVID-19, enrolled during active disease. The CDR3 runs from the conserved cysteine through the conserved F or W. A D gene is named only where the DNA matches it firmly. Clone size is shown for a subset of rows, as once, few, many or a class of expanded clone.

TRBD1	TRBV6-5	TRBJ1-6	.	TGTGCCGGGTCCAACAGGGGCTGGAATTCACCCCTCCACTTT	CAGSNRGWNSPLHF
TRBD1	TRBV15	TRBJ1-2	few	TGTGCCACCAGCAGCCTGGGACAGGGTTCTGGCTACACCTTC	CATSSLGQGSGYTF
.	TRBV6-2/TRBV6-3	TRBJ2-1	.	TGTGCCAGCAGCTTGCGGACAGTCAGGGAGCAGTTCTTC	CASSLRTVREQFF
.	TRBV19	TRBJ1-3	once	TGTGCCAGTAGGCGGACAGACGCGTCTGGAAACACCATATATTTT	CASRRTDASGNTIYF
TRBD2	TRBV10-2	TRBJ2-5	.	TGCGCCAGCAGTGCCCCGGGAGGCAGAGAGACCCAGTACTTC	CASSAPGGRETQYF
.	TRBV7-3	TRBJ1-1	.	TGTGCCAGCAGCTTAACCCCGAATGACAGGCAGTTTGTATGTAGCACTGAAGCTTTCTTT	CASSLTPNDRQFVCSTEAFF
.	TRBV12-3/TRBV12-4	TRBJ2-3	.	TGTGCCAGCAGCCCCGGAGCGGATACGCAGTATTTT	CASSPGADTQYF
.	TRBV28	TRBJ2-5	.	TGTGCCATCTCGCCGGGGGGCATCAGGGAGACCCAGTACTTC	CAISPGGIRETQYF
TRBD1	TRBV30	TRBJ1-2	.	TGTGCCTGGAGTGTCGGACAGGGAGATGGCTACACCTTC	CAWSVGQGDGYTF
.	TRBV12-3/TRBV12-4	TRBJ2-5	.	TGTGCCAGCAGTACCCCCCCCGGGACCCAGTACTTC	CASSTPPGTQYF
.	TRBV6-6	TRBJ1-4	.	TGTGCCAGCAGTTACGCAGGTGAAAAACTGTTTTTT	CASSYAGEKLFF
TRBD1	TRBV6-6	TRBJ2-1	.	TGTGCCAGCAGTTCATACGGGACAGGGGGCTACAATGAGCAGTTCTTC	CASSSYGTGGYNEQFF
.	TRBV2	TRBJ1-2	.	TGTGCCAGCAGTGCCTTCCGAGGGCCAAACTATGGCTACACCTTC	CASSAFRGPNYGYTF
.	TRBV10-3	TRBJ2-7	.	TGTGCCATCAGTGAATCAGCCTACGAGCAGTACTTC	CAISESAYEQYF
.	TRBV16	TRBJ2-1	.	TGTGCCAGCAGCCTTTCATCTAGGAGCCCCAATGAGCAGTTCTTC	CASSLSSRSPNEQFF
TRBD2	TRBV5-1	TRBJ2-1	once	TGCGCCAGCAGTTCTGTACCAGGACTAGCGAATAATGAGCAGTTCTTC	CASSSVPGLANNEQFF
.	TRBV7-2	TRBJ1-6	.	TGTGCCAGCCACGACCCTCGCGGGGGGCACAATTCACCCCTCCACTTT	CASHDPRGGHNSPLHF
.	TRBV5-1	TRBJ2-3	.	TGCGCCAGCGCCCTGGCTGCAGATACGCAGTATTTT	CASALAADTQYF
.	TRBV19	TRBJ1-2	.	TGTGCCAGTAGTATGACGGGCTATGGCTACACCTTC	CASSMTGYGYTF
.	TRBV19	TRBJ1-4	.	TGTGCCAGTCTGGGGGCAGGCAGATATGAAAAACTGTTTTTT	CASLGAGRYEKLFF
.	TRBV7-6	TRBJ1-2	once	TGTGCCAGCAGCTTAGCACCCCCAGGGAGGACATCTAACTATGGCTACACCTTC	CASSLAPPGRTSNYGYTF
.	TRBV5-1	TRBJ1-5	once	TGCGCCAGCAGCCCAACAGGGAATGATCAGCCCCAGCATTTT	CASSPTGNDQPQHF
TRBD1	TRBV28	TRBJ1-1	.	TGTGCCAGCATCACGGGACAGAGAAACACTGAAGCTTTCTTT	CASITGQRNTEAFF
.	TRBV5-4	TRBJ1-2	.	TGTGCCAGCAGCCGGGACTCTAACTATGGCTACACCTTC	CASSRDSNYGYTF
TRBD1	TRBV24-1	TRBJ2-2	.	TGTGCCACCAGTCGGTCAGGGGGAAACACCGGGGAGCTGTTTTTT	CATSRSGGNTGELFF
TRBD2	TRBV28	TRBJ2-1	.	TGTGCCAGCCTTGGGACTAGCGGGGGAACAAGGGCTCACAATGAGCAGTTCTTC	CASLGTSGGTRAHNEQFF
TRBD1	TRBV20-1	TRBJ1-5	.	TGCAGTGCTAGTGGGACAGGACATCCTTTCAATCAGCCCCAGCATTTT	CSASGTGHPFNQPQHF
.	TRBV24-1	TRBJ1-5	.	TGTGCCACCAGTGATCCCAGCCAGGGAAGCAATCAGCCCCAGCATTTT	CATSDPSQGSNQPQHF
.	TRBV2	TRBJ1-1	.	TGTGCCAGCAGTACCCCTGTGGGCATGAACACTGAAGCTTTCTTT	CASSTPVGMNTEAFF